Shown below are 31 T cell receptor beta chains from a single sample sequenced in a study of cytomegalovirus exposure and HLA in healthy donors. Researchers ran the PCR with 60 Vbeta and 13 Jbeta primers. TCRdb's table, derived via immunoSEQ multiplex PCR, lists solely in-frame clones and lacks some. The sample has some 95,000 clones; 80% are singletons. Sequenced sample: PBMCs. The receptor set was obtained from a man aged 30-40 years in good health and CMV-seronegative.

V usage is TRBV2 and J usage is TRBJ2-3; tentative D call: TRBD1 (5 bases). The germline V gene encodes CDR1 SNHLY and CDR2 FYNNEI. Trimming stripped 7 bases from V and 2 bases from J, with 13 bases between. This CDR3 spans 14 amino acids. The CDR3 DNA sequence: TGTGCCAGCAAAAGGGGAATACTCACAGATACGCAGTATTTT. It codes for CASKRGILTDTQYF.

The rearrangement links TRBV21-1 to TRBJ2-1; the table gives TRBD2 as D, unverified against the DNA. TRBV21-1 is given as a pseudogene. The CDR3 spans 17 residues. The CDR3 DNA sequence: TGTGCCAGCAGCATCTGGGAGACTAGCGGGACCCTGGATGAGCAGTTCTTC. Translating it yields CASSIWETSGTLDEQFF.

The chain carries TRBV4-1 and TRBJ1-2; a possible D gene is TRBD1 (6 bases). Germline V CDR1 and CDR2: MGHRA, YSYEKL. The V end was cut by 8 bases, the J end by 4 bases, with 14 bases between. The CDR3 sequence is 13 residues long. CDR3 in amino acids: CASGTPKIYGYTF. The DNA of the CDR3 is TGCGCCAGCGGGACACCCAAAATCTATGGCTACACCTTC.

The chain couples TRBV7-2 to TRBJ2-1, with 11 bases lining up with TRBD1. J lost 7 bases, V lost 7 bases, and 6 bases had no gene match. The germline V gene has CDR1 SGHTA and CDR2 FQGNSA. The CDR3 loop spans 14 amino acids. In DNA form, the CDR3 reads TGTGCCAGCAAGGGACAGGGGGTTGATAATGAGCAGTTCTTC. The encoded protein is CASKGQGVDNEQFF.

The rearrangement links TRBV7-2 to TRBJ2-2; 7 positions match TRBD1. This CDR3 is built from 13 residues. V was clipped by 4 bases and J by 13 bases; unmatched bases: 9. Germline CDR1 reads SGHTA; CDR2 reads FQGNSA. The CDR3 DNA is TGTGCCAGCAGCTCAACAGGGGTGCGAAGGCTGTTTTTT. Its protein product is CASSSTGVRRLFF.

The gene calls are TRBV5-1 and TRBJ2-1; maybe TRBD2 (5 bases). The germline CDR1 and CDR2 sequences are SGHRS and YFSETQ. The CDR3 runs to 16 residues. V was shortened by 0 bases and J by 0 bases, with 10 bases between the two germline ends. This CDR3 reads CASSLEPGSSYNEQFF. The DNA of the CDR3 is TGCGCCAGCAGCTTGGAACCGGGATCCTCCTACAATGAGCAGTTCTTC. Looking up the rest from reference TRBV5-1 and TRBJ2-1 gives the full variable domain: KAGVTQTPRYLIKTRGQQVTLSCSPISGHRSVSWYQQTPGQGLQFLFEYFSETQRNKGNFPGRFSGRQFSNSRSEMNVSTLELGDSALYLCASSLEPGSSYNEQFFGPGTRLTVL.

J is TRBJ2-7 and V is TRBV5-1; 8 nucleotides agree with TRBD2. Unmatched junction bases numbered 7, after V lost 0 bases and J lost 2 bases. Germline CDR1 and CDR2: SGHRS and YFSETQ. The CDR3 extends over 16 amino acids. The CDR3 DNA follows: TGCGCCAGCAGCTTGGCGATGGGACTAGGCGCCTACGAGCAGTACTTC. Translating gives CASSLAMGLGAYEQYF.

The chain recombines TRBV7-9 with TRBJ1-5; D gene uncertain. Germline V gene data show CDR1 as SEHNR and CDR2 as FQNEAQ (reference sequence). CDR3 length: 16 amino acids. V was cut by 4 bases and J by 6 bases, with 19 bases left in between. The CDR3 DNA follows: TGTGCCAGCAGCTCCGAATCGGGGTTAGTAGGTCAGCCCCAGCATTTT. Residues: CASSSESGLVGQPQHF.

V is TRBV30 and J is TRBJ2-7, with D maybe TRBD2 (6 bases). V was trimmed by 4 bases and J by 0 bases, leaving 10 bases between them. The germline V gene encodes CDR1 GTSNPN and CDR2 SVGIG (reference sequence). The CDR3 length is 13 residues. DNA of the CDR3: TGTGCCTGGAATAACGGGAGCTCCTACGAGCAGTACTTC. Translating it yields CAWNNGSSYEQYF.

The rearrangement joins TRBV2 to TRBJ2-1, with 12 bases identical to TRBD2. There are 15 residues in the CDR3. CDR1 is SNHLY and CDR2 is FYNNEI in the germline V gene. Trimming removed 6 bases from V and 6 bases from J; junction bases left unmatched: 6. CDR3 protein: CASRKGLAGRNEQFF. The CDR3 bases are TGTGCCAGCAGGAAGGGACTAGCGGGCCGCAATGAGCAGTTCTTC.

The genes are TRBV7-8 and TRBJ2-1; 9 bases agree with TRBD2. Unmatched junction bases numbered 11, after V lost 6 bases and J lost 5 bases. CDR3 length: 16 residues. CDR1 and CDR2 from the germline V gene are SGHVS and FQNEAQ. The CDR3 reads CASRENSGGGDNEQFF. Written as DNA, the CDR3 is TGTGCCAGCAGGGAAAATAGCGGGGGAGGCGACAATGAGCAGTTCTTC.

The V call is TRBV5-5, the J call TRBJ2-1; D unresolved. This CDR3 is 14 amino acids long. Between the trimmed V and J ends, which lost 9 bases and 0 bases, there was a span of 13 bases. From germline, CDR1 is SGHKS and CDR2 YYEKEE (reference sequence). CDR3 amino acids: CATVSMSSYNEQFF. The CDR3 region has the DNA TGTGCCACGGTTTCTATGAGCTCCTACAATGAGCAGTTCTTC.

V usage is TRBV9 and J usage is TRBJ2-2; tentatively, D is TRBD1 (7 bases). This CDR3 comprises 20 residues. Germline CDR1 and CDR2: SGDLS and YYNGEE. V lost 4 bases to trimming and J lost 0 bases, with 25 bases between them. The CDR3 spells CASSRRDRFNLIANTGELFF. CDR3 nucleotides: TGTGCCAGCAGCAGGCGGGACAGATTCAACTTAATAGCGAACACCGGGGAGCTGTTTTTT.

This clone was seen a handful of times. V is TRBV7-2 and J is TRBJ2-7; maybe TRBD1 (6 bases). The CDR3 loop spans 14 amino acids. The ends were cut back, 5 bases at V and 2 bases at J, with 13 bases in the middle. Germline V lookup: CDR1 SGHTA, CDR2 FQGNSA. CDR3 nucleotide sequence: TGTGCCAGCAGCGCGTCCCGGGACACCTACGAGCAGTACTTC. Protein: CASSASRDTYEQYF.

The chain employs TRBV7-2 and TRBJ1-4; D is undetermined. Per germline, CDR1 SGHTA and CDR2 FQGNSA. Trimming removed 5 bases from V and 7 bases from J, with 17 bases in between. The CDR3 has 15 residues. The CDR3 sequence: CASSPQWSGVEKLFF. The CDR3 DNA reads as TGTGCCAGCAGCCCACAGTGGAGCGGAGTTGAAAAACTGTTTTTT.

V usage is TRBV7-2 and J usage is TRBJ2-1, with D maybe TRBD2 (6 bases). Germline CDR1 reads SGHTA; CDR2 reads FQGNSA. With 2 bases removed from V and 3 bases from J, the gap between germline ends came to 11 bases. The CDR3 has 15 amino acids. DNA of the CDR3: TGTGCCAGCAGCTTATGGCGGGGAAACTACAATGAGCAGTTCTTC. It specifies CASSLWRGNYNEQFF.

The V gene is TRBV7-8, the J gene TRBJ2-7; D perhaps matches TRBD2 (6 bases). In germline, CDR1 is SGHVS, CDR2 FQNEAQ. The V and J ends lost 3 bases and 3 bases respectively, with 9 bases between them. The CDR3 has 13 residues. This CDR3 reads CASSLGRYYEQYF. CDR3 DNA: TGTGCCAGCAGCTTGGGGAGGTACTACGAGCAGTACTTC.

The chain links TRBV27 to TRBJ1-6; 8 bases are a match to TRBD1. The germline gives CDR1 MNHEY, CDR2 SMNVEV (reference sequence). The CDR3 covers 15 residues. With 5 bases clipped from V and 9 bases from J, the junction kept 9 bases outside the gene matches. CDR3 region: CASSPTTGVLSPLHF. CDR3 coding DNA: TGTGCCAGCAGTCCAACGACAGGGGTTCTTTCACCCCTCCACTTT.

This clone was counted a single time. The rearrangement joins TRBV18 to TRBJ2-5; TRBD1 agrees at 10 bases. The V gene end was trimmed by 5 bases and the J gene end by 0 bases; junction bases not matched to a gene: 0. The CDR3 loop spans 14 amino acids. Germline CDR1 is KGHSH and CDR2 is LQKENI. In DNA, the CDR3 is TGTGCCAGCTCAGGGACAGGGGACCAAGAGACCCAGTACTTC. Translated, it gives CASSGTGDQETQYF.

The genes are TRBV6-1 and TRBJ2-7; 10 bases are shared with TRBD1. CDR1 MNHNS and CDR2 SASEGT come from the germline V gene. The CDR3 is 17 amino acids. Trimming cost V 0 bases and J 7 bases; bases outside gene matches: 12. For the CDR3, the DNA is TGTGCCAGCAGTGAAGCGCATTTGAGACAGGGGGCCTTAGAGCAGTACTTC. This gives the protein CASSEAHLRQGALEQYF.

The genes are TRBV7-9 and TRBJ2-4; TRBD1 might be the D (5 bases). Germline CDR1 and CDR2: SEHNR and FQNEAQ (reference sequence). The CDR3 sequence is 13 residues long. Trimming pared 3 bases from V and 8 bases from J, leaving 11 bases between. The CDR3 protein is CASSLIEGDIQYF. The CDR3 DNA is TGTGCCAGCAGCTTGATAGAAGGGGACATTCAGTACTTC. Using reference TRBV7-9 and TRBJ2-4 for the parts outside the CDR3, the full variable domain is DTGVSQNPRHKITKRGQNVTFRCDPISEHNRLYWYRQTLGQGPEFLTYFQNEAQLEKSRLLSDRFSAERPKGSFSTLEIQRTEQGDSAMYLCASSLIEGDIQYFGAGTRLSVL.

CDR3 nucleotide sequence: TGCAGCGTTGAAAAGACTAGCGGAGGCAATGAGCAGTTCTTC. Translated, it gives CSVEKTSGGNEQFF. The chain employs TRBV29-1 and TRBJ2-1; 9 bases align to TRBD2. This CDR3 is built from 14 residues. J lost 6 bases, V lost 2 bases, and 5 bases had no gene match. Germline V gene sequence: CDR1 SQVTM, CDR2 ANQGSEA.

This rearrangement joins TRBV9 to TRBJ2-3, with D hard to call. Germline CDR1 is SGDLS and CDR2 is YYNGEE. Deletions cut 5 bases from V and 3 bases from J, with 10 bases between. There are 13 residues in the CDR3. The CDR3, as DNA: TGTGCCAGCAGTCGAAGAGGTACAGATACGCAGTATTTT. Its protein product is CASSRRGTDTQYF. The whole variable domain, remainder taken from reference TRBV9 and TRBJ2-3, is DSGVTQTPKHLITATGQRVTLRCSPRSGDLSVYWYQQSLDQGLQFLIQYYNGEERAKGNILERFSAQQFPDLHSELNLSSLELGDSALYFCASSRRGTDTQYFGPGTRLTVL.

V and J are TRBV12-5 and TRBJ2-3, with D perhaps TRBD2 (6 bases). Between the trimmed V and J ends, which lost 5 bases and 4 bases, there was a span of 10 bases. This CDR3 region has 13 residues. Germline CDR1 LGHNT, CDR2 FRNRAP. Here the CDR3 DNA reads TGTGCTAGTGGTACGGGAGTTCCAGATACGCAGTATTTT. Its translation is CASGTGVPDTQYF.

There are a few counts of this clone. J is TRBJ1-2 and V is TRBV9, with TRBD1 matching over 7 bases. The CDR3 consists of 18 residues. Looked up from germline, CDR1 is SGDLS and CDR2 is YYNGEE. The J segment lost 2 bases and the V segment lost 2 bases, leaving 15 bases of the junction unmatched. The CDR3 loop reads CASSVRPTGKIYNYGYTF. As DNA, the CDR3 is TGTGCCAGCAGCGTCCGTCCGACAGGGAAGATTTACAACTATGGCTACACCTTC.

This clone came up a few times. V is TRBV7-8 and J is TRBJ1-1; TRBD1 agrees at 8 bases. Looked up from germline, CDR1 is SGHVS and CDR2 is FQNEAQ. This CDR3 is built from 15 residues. Trimming cost V 4 bases and J 4 bases; bases outside gene matches: 8. The chain's CDR3 is CASSSDAGGSTEAFF. The CDR3 nucleotides read TGTGCCAGCAGCTCCGATGCAGGGGGCTCCACTGAAGCTTTCTTT.

CDR3 DNA sequence: TGCAGCGTTGAAGTCCTCAGTAGCCGAGGGTTAGCCCAGCATTTT. This encodes CSVEVLSSRGLAQHF. The chain joins TRBV29-1 to TRBJ1-5; D remains ambiguous. V gave up 1 base and J gave up 11 bases, with 21 bases separating them. The CDR3 loop spans 15 amino acids. CDR1 is SQVTM and CDR2 is ANQGSEA in the germline V gene.

Only a few counts were recorded for this clone. The CDR3 reads CAWSGAPNYGYTF. DNA for the CDR3: TGTGCCTGGAGTGGAGCCCCTAACTATGGCTACACCTTC. The V gene is TRBV30, the J gene TRBJ1-2; no firm D call. The V end lost 1 base, the J end lost 0 bases, and 6 bases lay between the germline ends. This CDR3 region has 13 residues. Looked up from germline, CDR1 is GTSNPN and CDR2 is SVGIG (reference sequence).

The chain employs TRBV27 and TRBJ2-2; a possible D gene is TRBD1 (6 bases). The germline V and J ends were trimmed by 2 bases and 7 bases, with 11 bases remaining between them. CDR1 and CDR2 from the germline V gene are MNHEY and SMNVEV (reference sequence). CDR3 length equals 14 residues. The CDR3 DNA reads as TGTGCCAGCAGTTTAGCAGGGGACGTCGGGGAGCTGTTTTTT. Its protein product is CASSLAGDVGELFF.

The chain recombines TRBV6-5 with TRBJ1-2; D remains unclear. Trimming stripped 9 bases from V and 2 bases from J, with 16 bases between. Per germline, CDR1 MNHEY and CDR2 SVGAGI. This CDR3 is 14 amino acids long. This CDR3 reads CASRAPGSNYGYTF. The CDR3 DNA is TGTGCCAGTAGAGCACCCGGGAGCAACTATGGCTACACCTTC.

The chain employs TRBV11-3 and TRBJ2-7; D is possibly TRBD1 (6 bases). V lost 5 bases to trimming and J lost 2 bases, with 16 bases between them. CDR1 is SGHNT and CDR2 is YENEEA in the germline V gene. The CDR3 sequence is 15 residues long. Here the CDR3 reads CASSPGNTGTYEQYF. DNA for the CDR3: TGTGCCAGCAGCCCCGGGAACACAGGGACCTACGAGCAGTACTTC.